The 5 T cell receptor beta chains below were found in one sample sequenced in a study of T cells in Graves' hyperthyroidism and ophthalmopathy. Amplification of TCR beta CDR3 regions used RNA as the template. HTBI primers were the set used in a first-round RT-PCR of the TCR CDR3. One entry per CDR3 protein, called by TCRdb with MiXCR from the multiplex PCR reads. In the table there are over 500,000 distinct CDR3 sequences, approximately 17% of which are singletons. Sample: blood. The source is a woman aged 18 to 35 with Graves' ophthalmopathy.

This clonotype was recorded many times. This sequence joins TRBV6-1 and TRBJ2-1; TRBD2 is a possible D gene (6 bases). Germline loops: CDR1 MNHNS, CDR2 SASEGT. V was shortened by 3 bases and J by 4 bases, with 16 bases between the two germline ends. The CDR3 runs 16 residues. CDR3 residues: CASSDVEEGWYNEQFF. Here the CDR3 DNA reads TGTGCCAGCAGTGATGTGGAGGAGGGGTGGTACAATGAGCAGTTCTTC.

This clonotype came up many times. V usage is TRBV7-2 and J usage is TRBJ2-5; D remains ambiguous. Trimming took off 4 bases at V and 1 base at J, with 10 bases between the two ends. The CDR3 consists of 14 residues. The V gene's germline CDR1 is SGHTA and CDR2 FQGNSA. CDR3: CASSSLYSQETQYF. In nucleotides, the CDR3 is TGTGCCAGCAGCTCCCTGTACTCCCAAGAGACCCAGTACTTC.

This chain connects TRBV5-1 to TRBJ2-7; TRBD1 matches 7 bases. The V and J ends lost 6 bases and 0 bases, in that order; junction bases with no gene match: 3. The CDR3 has 13 amino acids. The germline V gene has CDR1 SGHRS and CDR2 YFSETQ. The CDR3 region has the DNA TGCGCCAGCAACAGGGGAACCTCCTACGAGCAGTACTTC. Its protein is CASNRGTSYEQYF. The variable domain in full, completed from reference TRBV5-1 and TRBJ2-7, reads KAGVTQTPRYLIKTRGQQVTLSCSPISGHRSVSWYQQTPGQGLQFLFEYFSETQRNKGNFPGRFSGRQFSNSRSEMNVSTLELGDSALYLCASNRGTSYEQYFGPGTRLTVT.

Concerning this clonotype: A single base separates this from a much larger clone, so it may be a read error. The chain links TRBV4-2 to TRBJ2-7; 9 bases line up with TRBD1. The CDR3 runs 14 residues. Germline V gene data show CDR1 as LGHNA and CDR2 as YNFKEQ. This CDR3 reads CAGSQAGQGHEQYF. The CDR3 DNA reads as TGTGCCGGCAGCCAGGCGGGACAGGGTCACGAGCAGTACTTC.

This clonotype was picked up many times. The rearrangement links TRBV6-6 to TRBJ1-1; D is unclear. The ends were cut back, 2 bases at V and 1 base at J, with 8 bases in the middle. CDR1 and CDR2 from the germline V gene are MNHNY and SVGAGI (reference sequence). The CDR3 covers 14 residues. The CDR3 nucleotides read TGTGCCAGCAGTTACATGAGTGGGAACACTGAAGCTTTCTTT. Protein sequence: CASSYMSGNTEAFF.